This T cell receptor (beta chain) was captured in a study of OX40 agonist ivuxolimab in advanced cancers. Using immunoSEQ multiplex PCR, the repertoire was profiled, and TCRdb retains in-frame clones only, with some absent. This table holds more than 80,000 clones, roughly 91% found once. About this clone: Its antigen is unknown.

General study findings and limits: At 0.1 to 3.0 mg/kg and by week 6, clonal expansion occurred in CD4+ and CD8+ blood T cells. Averaging showed that CD8+ T cells had more expanded clones than CD4+ did. Among some nonresponders, normalized T-cell clonal expansion was also low.

The CDR3 has 11 amino acids. Trimming shortened V by 5 bases and J by 5 bases, and 7 bases separated the two germline ends. Per germline, CDR1 GTSNPN and CDR2 SVGIG (reference sequence). This clonotype was obtained from an adult with an advanced solid tumor such as melanoma, head and neck, liver or kidney cancer. Source: CD4+ or CD8+ T cells sorted from blood, taken in a trial of the OX40 agonist ivuxolimab. The rearrangement links TRBV30 to TRBJ2-1, with a weak D call TRBD1 (6 bases). This chain's CDR3 is CAWGGHNEQFF. Here the CDR3 DNA reads TGTGCCTGGGGGGGCCACAATGAGCAGTTCTTC.